This entry describes one TCR beta chain. Resolution of symptoms, clearance, or two negative PCRs was present in recovered Cohort 3 donors. Trimming removed 5 bases from V and 4 bases from J; junction bases left unmatched: 4. Germline-derived CDR1 and CDR2 are MNHEY and SMNVEV (reference sequence). The CDR3 is 13 amino acids. Using immunoSEQ multiplex PCR, the repertoire was profiled, and TCRdb retains in-frame clones only, with some absent. The sample has 400,000 or so clones, 80% to 90% seen once; the top ten hold 0.9% to 1.2%. The data were obtained in a study of blood T cell repertoires in COVID-19.

The genes are TRBV27 and TRBJ1-2; 7 bases are shared with TRBD1. The receptor was derived from a man aged 25 to 40 who had recovered from COVID-19. Material for sequencing was PBMCs or T cells enriched from blood (not recorded which). The CDR3 spells CASSRDRSYGYTF. In nucleotides, the CDR3 is TGTGCCAGCAGTCGGGACAGAAGCTATGGCTACACCTTC.